These T cell receptor beta chains were read from a single sample in a study of vaccination and CD4 T cells after COVID-19. TCRdb itself ran the PCR reads through MiXCR, one entry per CDR3 protein. The repertoire holds over 10,000 distinct CDR3 sequences, about two fifths seen once, with roughly an eighth in the top ten. What these receptors recognize is not known. The sequencing input was CD4+ T cells from blood, cultured in vitro. The receptors originated from a human donor who had recovered from COVID-19. CDR3s include the opening cysteine and the closing phenylalanine or tryptophan. D genes are given only for firm matches. Only some rows state a clone size, as once, few, many or a class for expanded clones.

.	TRBJ1-1	16	TRBV20-1	few	TGCAGTGCTAGAGATATAACGGAGAGAATGAACACTGAAGCTTTCTTT	CSARDITERMNTEAFF
TRBD2	TRBJ2-5	15	TRBV9	.	TGTGCCAGCAGCGTAGCGGGAGGGCCCCAAGAGACCCAGTACTTC	CASSVAGGPQETQYF
.	TRBJ1-2	11	TRBV20-1	.	TGCAGTGCGCAGGGAGGGAATGGCTACACCTTC	CSAQGGNGYTF
.	TRBJ1-1	15	TRBV28	.	TGTGCCAGCAGTTTAGGCCAGGGGCGAGACACTGAAGCTTTCTTT	CASSLGQGRDTEAFF
.	TRBJ2-7	12	TRBV27	.	TGTGCCAGCAGTTCACGGGGTTACGAGCAGTACTTC	CASSSRGYEQYF
.	TRBJ1-5	16	TRBV6-5	.	TGTGCCAGCAGTTTCCGACTTGGAAATAGCAATCAGCCCCAGCATTTT	CASSFRLGNSNQPQHF
TRBD1	TRBJ2-2	17	TRBV7-3	few	TGTGCCAGCAGCGCGACAGGGGTTGCGGCAAACACCGGGGAGCTGTTTTTT	CASSATGVAANTGELFF
.	TRBJ1-6	12	TRBV4-3	few	TGCGCCAGCAGCGCCGGGTCCAGGGCCCTCCACTTT	CASSAGSRALHF
.	TRBJ1-4	14	TRBV27	medium-sized	TGTGCCAGCAGTTTCTGGGGTTCTAATGAAAAACTGTTTTTT	CASSFWGSNEKLFF
TRBD1	TRBJ1-1	14	TRBV30	.	TGTGCCTGGAGTGTTCGGGACAGGGACACTGAAGCTTTCTTT	CAWSVRDRDTEAFF
.	TRBJ2-1	15	TRBV24-1	.	TGTGCCACCAGTGATAGGCCCCAGACTTACAATGAGCAGTTCTTC	CATSDRPQTYNEQFF
.	TRBJ1-1	14	TRBV20-1	.	TGCAGTGCTAGAGGACCGATATCGGACACTGAAGCTTTCTTT	CSARGPISDTEAFF
TRBD2	TRBJ2-1	15	TRBV12-3/TRBV12-4	.	TGTGCCAGCAGCTTAGCACTAGCGGGAGGCAATGAGCAGTTCTTC	CASSLALAGGNEQFF
.	TRBJ1-3	12	TRBV20-1	.	TGCAGTGTGTACAGGGACGGAAACACCATATATTTT	CSVYRDGNTIYF
.	TRBJ1-2	13	TRBV6-5	.	TGTGCCAGCAGTTACTCGGAGGGGGATGGCTACACCTTC	CASSYSEGDGYTF
.	TRBJ2-1	13	TRBV30	once	TGTGCCTGGAGTGTAACGGGGAGCGGGCCTTTGTCCTTC	CAWSVTGSGPLSF
.	TRBJ2-3	12	TRBV24-1	.	TGTGCCACCAGTTCTAGCACAGATACGCAGTATTTT	CATSSSTDTQYF
TRBD1	TRBJ1-1	13	TRBV7-2	.	TGTGCCAGCAGCTCCGTGGGGACAGTTGAAGCTTTCTTT	CASSSVGTVEAFF
TRBD1	TRBJ1-2	13	TRBV6-1	.	TGTGCCAGCAGGGGACAGCTAAACTATGGCTACACCTTC	CASRGQLNYGYTF
.	TRBJ2-1	12	TRBV12-3/TRBV12-4	once	TGTGCCAGCAGTTCAGGGGGGGAGGGTAGATTCTTC	CASSSGGEGRFF
.	TRBJ1-6	16	TRBV20-1	few	TGCAGTGCTAGAGTCCCCGGGACCGCCCATAATTCACCCCTCCACTTT	CSARVPGTAHNSPLHF
TRBD1	TRBJ2-3	15	TRBV10-3	.	TGTGCCATCAGAAACGACAGGGACAGACCAGATACGCAGTATTTT	CAIRNDRDRPDTQYF
.	TRBJ1-2	14	TRBV5-1	.	TGCGCCAGCAGCTTGGGTACCTCTAACTATGGCTACACCTTC	CASSLGTSNYGYTF
TRBD1	TRBJ1-1	14	TRBV20-1	few	TGCAGTGCTAGACGGACACAGGGGGCCACTGAAGCTTTCTTT	CSARRTQGATEAFF
.	TRBJ2-3	12	TRBV27	.	TGTGCCAGCAGGTCTCGCACAGATACGCAGTATTTT	CASRSRTDTQYF
.	TRBJ1-2	17	TRBV7-2	.	TGTGCCAGCAGCTTAGACCCCACGACAGATTTTGACTATGGCTACACCTTC	CASSLDPTTDFDYGYTF
TRBD1	TRBJ1-1	15	TRBV25-1	few	TGTGCCAGCAGTGAATATGGGACAGGCCGTCATGAAGCTTTCTTT	CASSEYGTGRHEAFF
TRBD1	TRBJ1-1	15	TRBV5-1	.	TGCGCCAGCAGCCCCAGACAGGGATCTAACACTGAAGCTTTCTTT	CASSPRQGSNTEAFF
TRBD1	TRBJ1-5	19	TRBV2	.	TGTGCCAGCACTATGCCATGGACCCGGGACAGCAATAGCAATCAGCCCCAGCATTTT	CASTMPWTRDSNSNQPQHF
.	TRBJ1-4	13	TRBV10-3	few	TGTGCCATCAGTGATGGACCCAATGAAAAACTGTTTTTT	CAISDGPNEKLFF
TRBD2	TRBJ2-5	15	TRBV9	.	TGTGCCAGCAGCGGTCACGGGACTAGAGGTGAGACCCAGTACTTC	CASSGHGTRGETQYF
.	TRBJ1-1	17	TRBV20-1	.	TGCAGTGCTAGAGATCAAAGGTTCCAGGGGCCGAACACTGAAGCTTTCTTT	CSARDQRFQGPNTEAFF
.	TRBJ1-1	13	TRBV21-1	.	TGTGCCAGCAGCAAAGAGGTGAACACTGAAGCTTTCTTT	CASSKEVNTEAFF
.	TRBJ1-5	14	TRBV18	.	TGTGCCAGCTCACCTGAGGCAGTGCATCAGCCCCAGCATTTT	CASSPEAVHQPQHF
.	TRBJ1-1	15	TRBV6-1	.	TGTGCCAGCGACCTAACGGGGCAGGGGAACACTGAAGCTTTCTTT	CASDLTGQGNTEAFF
.	TRBJ2-7	13	TRBV14	.	TGTGCCAGCAGTCAAACCGCCACGGGGGAGCAGTACTTC	CASSQTATGEQYF
.	TRBJ2-2	14	TRBV7-3	.	TGTGCCAGCAGCTTATTGGCAACCACCGGGGAGCTGTTTTTT	CASSLLATTGELFF
.	TRBJ2-2	16	TRBV21-1	few	TGTGCCAGCACCCCTTATGGGACAGGGAACACCGGGGAGCTGTTTTTT	CASTPYGTGNTGELFF
.	TRBJ1-5	14	TRBV6-5	few	TGTGCCAGCAGTTACTCCTGGGGGGATCGGCCCCAGCATTTT	CASSYSWGDRPQHF
.	TRBJ1-2	13	TRBV20-1	.	TGCAGTGCTAGCCTCAGGGTAATCTATGGCTACACCTTC	CSASLRVIYGYTF
.	TRBJ1-1	13	TRBV2	.	TGTGCCAGCATCTACCAATTGAACACTGAAGCTTTCTTT	CASIYQLNTEAFF
.	TRBJ1-5	14	TRBV6-5	few	TGTGCCAGCAGTTCCCAGGGAATCGGCCAGCCCCAGCATTTT	CASSSQGIGQPQHF
.	TRBJ2-7	15	TRBV6-5	once	TGTGCCAGCAGTTACCTTGGGGTTGGGGACTACGAGCAGTACTTC	CASSYLGVGDYEQYF
.	TRBJ2-2	15	TRBV5-1	.	TGCGCCAGCAGCTTGCCGGCAGGGGCCACCGGGGAGCTGTTTTTT	CASSLPAGATGELFF
TRBD1	TRBJ1-6	16	TRBV5-6	once	TGTGCCAGCAGCTTGCCTGGACAGGAAAATAATTCACCCCTCCACTTT	CASSLPGQENNSPLHF
TRBD2	TRBJ2-1	15	TRBV20-1	.	TGCAGTGCTCAGAAAGCGGGGCGGGCAACGCTTAAGCAGTTCTTC	CSAQKAGRATLKQFF
TRBD1	TRBJ1-2	18	TRBV7-9	.	TGTGCCAGCAGCTTAGATCTGGGCAGGGGGCTTTCTCAGCATGGCTACACCTTC	CASSLDLGRGLSQHGYTF
.	TRBJ1-2	17	TRBV6-4	.	TGTGCCAGCAGTGACCTACCCATATGGCGGACGAGCTATGGCTACACCTTC	CASSDLPIWRTSYGYTF
TRBD2	TRBJ2-1	15	TRBV7-9	few	TGTGCCAGCAGCTTAGCTAGCGGGAATTACAATGAGCAGTTCTTC	CASSLASGNYNEQFF
.	TRBJ2-2	15	TRBV5-1	few	TGCGCCAGCAACACTGAAGGGAGGATCGGCGGGGAGCTGTTTTTT	CASNTEGRIGGELFF
.	TRBJ1-1	13	TRBV2	few	TGTGCCAGCAGCCGACGCTGGAACACTGAAGCTTTCTTT	CASSRRWNTEAFF
.	TRBJ2-7	15	TRBV12-3/TRBV12-4	.	TGTGCCAGCAGTTCTTATCTAGGCAGGGTCGACGAGCAGTACTTC	CASSSYLGRVDEQYF
TRBD1	TRBJ1-6	15	TRBV20-1	.	TGCAGTGCTCCTTCGGGGGGGACAGTCAATTCACCCCTCCACTTT	CSAPSGGTVNSPLHF